Reported below is one T cell receptor (beta chain). Its recognized antigen is unknown. No qualities accompany the bases; no much larger clone lies one base away. This sample was taken from a study of OX40 agonist ivuxolimab in advanced cancers. Study-wide context: Ivuxolimab was an agonistic, fully human IgG2 monoclonal antibody directed against OX40 (CD134), a costimulatory receptor. Intravenous ivuxolimab was administered to patients every 2 weeks at six dose levels: 0.01, 0.1, 0.3, 1.5, 3 and 10 mg/kg. Of the 50 to 55 patients in dose escalation, about 20 had hepatocellular carcinoma, about 15 had melanoma, 9 had renal cell carcinoma and 9 had head and neck cancer. A male proportion of roughly 80% and a mean age of roughly 55 years, ranging from roughly 23 to 79, were recorded for the dose-escalation cohort. Prior anti-PD-1, anti-PD-L1 or anti-CTLA-4 therapy was permitted, and checkpoint inhibitors had been received by roughly two fifths of dose-escalation patients. Three dose-escalation patients achieved partial responses, one with hepatocellular carcinoma and two with cutaneous melanoma. Peripheral TCRbeta sequencing was intended to test whether TCR sequence diversity was altered and clonal T-cell expansion was caused by ivuxolimab. The paper describes the monotherapy dose-escalation part (N = 52 patients) of the phase I trial of ivuxolimab.

Patients with autoimmune disease history or receiving systemic immunosuppression were excluded from the trial. Peripheral blood for TCR sequencing was drawn from every dose cohort at baseline, at cycle 4 day 1 and at cycle 7 day 1. Samples came from an open-label, multicenter, first-in-human phase I dose-escalation trial of ivuxolimab. Adults with locally advanced or metastatic melanoma, renal cell, hepatocellular, or head and neck squamous cell carcinoma were enrolled in the trial. CD4+ and CD8+ T cells were sorted separately from peripheral blood before TCR sequencing. The CDR3 goes from the cysteine to the phenylalanine over 15 residues. The kept DNA is CDR3 alone, 45 bases in frame from the first base. Via the germline V gene, CDR1 is LGHNT and CDR2 FRNRAP. V lost 1 base and J lost 6 bases, and the count of bases not matched to a germline gene is 6. Genomic DNA was isolated from the sorted cells so that the TCRbeta CDR3 region could be sequenced. The immunoSEQ Assay was used for sequencing of TCRbeta CDR3 regions. In its TCRdb copy, this immuneACCESS table keeps in-frame sequences only and misses some clones. Where compared with another copy, unresolved V genes explain less than half of these, and the others have no known cause. Across this sample there are about 76,000 clones, with 85% seen only once. The top ten clones comprise less than 4% of the sample.

Results and caveats for the whole study, not just this receptor: In the 0.1-3.0 mg/kg groups, partial responders had among the lowest normalized peripheral clonal expansion, particularly in CD8+ T cells. Low levels of normalized T-cell clonal expansion were also seen in some patients who did not respond. The antigen specificity of the clonally expanded peripheral T cells was not determined. At doses of 0.1 to 3.0 mg/kg, clonal expansion of both CD4+ and CD8+ blood T cells was observed from baseline to week 6. After ivuxolimab, expanded clones were on average more numerous among CD8+ T cells than among CD4+ T cells.

Source: CD4+ or CD8+ T cells sorted from blood, taken in a trial of the OX40 agonist ivuxolimab. The chain is encoded by TRBV12-5 joined to TRBJ1-5, and 7 bases in between align with TRBD1. The sequence came from an adult with an advanced solid tumor such as melanoma, head and neck, liver or kidney cancer. The nucleotide sequence is given as TGTGCTAGTGGTTTGGCCTCAGGGGGTAGTCAGCCCCAGCATTTT. Its protein product is CASGLASGGSQPQHF.